These T cell receptor beta chains were read from a single sample in a study of blood T cell repertoires in COVID-19. The assay was immunoSEQ multiplex PCR, and TCRdb's table has in-frame clones only and misses some. In the table there are roughly 61,000 clones, roughly 80% of which are singletons. The specimen was peripheral blood. The source is a woman aged 70-85 years with acute or convalescent COVID-19. Both conserved end residues are part of each CDR3. A D gene is named only where the DNA matches it firmly. Rows give clone size only sometimes, using once, few, many, or a class for an expanded clone.

V: TRBV18
J: TRBJ1-3
D: -
size: -
CDR3: CASSPMGQPRSGNTIYF
DNA: TGTGCCAGCTCACCCATGGGGCAGCCCCGCTCTGGAAACACCATATATTTT

V: TRBV30
J: TRBJ1-1
D: TRBD1
size: -
CDR3: CAWSPKGAPGAFF
DNA: TGTGCCTGGAGTCCCAAGGGGGCCCCGGGAGCTTTCTTT

V: TRBV7-3
J: TRBJ1-2
D: TRBD1
size: once
CDR3: CASSLGPGGSGGYTF
DNA: TGTGCCAGCAGCTTAGGTCCAGGGGGCTCGGGTGGCTACACCTTC

V: TRBV3-1/TRBV3-2
J: TRBJ2-3
D: -
size: once
CDR3: CASSQAQEASTDTQYF
DNA: TGTGCCAGCAGCCAAGCCCAGGAGGCTAGCACAGATACGCAGTATTTT

V: TRBV19
J: TRBJ1-5
D: -
size: few
CDR3: CASSIWGGVHQPQHF
DNA: TGTGCCAGTAGTATCTGGGGAGGGGTCCATCAGCCCCAGCATTTT

V: TRBV19
J: TRBJ1-2
D: -
size: -
CDR3: CASSIEAAIRNYGYTF
DNA: TGTGCCAGTAGTATAGAGGCGGCCATCCGCAACTATGGCTACACCTTC

V: TRBV18
J: TRBJ2-7
D: -
size: -
CDR3: CASSPQLAGSSYEQYF
DNA: TGTGCCAGCTCACCACAATTGGCAGGCAGCTCCTACGAGCAGTACTTC

V: TRBV7-3
J: TRBJ2-2
D: TRBD1
size: -
CDR3: CASSLRTGLNTGELFF
DNA: TGTGCCAGCAGCCTACGGACAGGGCTGAACACCGGGGAGCTGTTTTTT

V: TRBV4-1
J: TRBJ2-2
D: TRBD2
size: -
CDR3: CASSRVSSSGGYTGELFF
DNA: TGCGCCAGCAGCCGCGTATCTTCTAGCGGGGGCTACACCGGGGAGCTGTTTTTT

V: TRBV11-2
J: TRBJ1-6
D: TRBD1
size: -
CDR3: CASSFDDRGGSPLHF
DNA: TGTGCCAGCAGCTTCGATGACAGGGGAGGTTCACCCCTCCACTTT

V: TRBV5-1
J: TRBJ2-1
D: -
size: -
CDR3: CASSPAVLRAYNEQFF
DNA: TGCGCCAGCAGCCCCGCCGTCCTGAGGGCCTACAATGAGCAGTTCTTC

V: TRBV7-9
J: TRBJ2-1
D: TRBD1
size: few
CDR3: CASSSPGQAFYEQFF
DNA: TGTGCCAGCAGCTCTCCGGGACAGGCCTTTTATGAGCAGTTCTTC

V: TRBV11-2
J: TRBJ1-6
D: -
size: few
CDR3: CASSPRWSNSPLHF
DNA: TGTGCCAGCAGCCCAAGATGGAGTAATTCACCCCTCCACTTT

V: TRBV7-8
J: TRBJ1-1
D: TRBD1
size: -
CDR3: CASSLDRGAAFF
DNA: TGTGCCAGCAGTCTAGACAGGGGAGCAGCTTTCTTT

V: TRBV7-2
J: TRBJ2-1
D: -
size: few
CDR3: CASSLASGRTGYNEQFF
DNA: TGTGCCAGCAGCTTAGCTTCCGGGAGAACAGGTTACAATGAGCAGTTCTTC

V: TRBV5-1
J: TRBJ1-2
D: -
size: -
CDR3: CASSLAETGYGYTF
DNA: TGCGCCAGCAGCTTGGCCGAGACAGGCTATGGCTACACCTTC

V: TRBV14
J: TRBJ1-1
D: -
size: -
CDR3: CASSPKTVYTEAFF
DNA: TGTGCCAGCAGCCCAAAGACAGTTTACACTGAAGCTTTCTTT

V: TRBV3-1/TRBV3-2
J: TRBJ2-2
D: TRBD2
size: -
CDR3: CASRQHGTSGPTGELFF
DNA: TGTGCCAGCAGACAGCACGGGACTAGCGGTCCCACCGGGGAGCTGTTTTTT

V: TRBV29-1
J: TRBJ1-2
D: -
size: -
CDR3: CSVEDGGEGYTF
DNA: TGCAGCGTTGAAGATGGGGGGGAAGGCTACACCTTC

V: TRBV7-6
J: TRBJ2-3
D: TRBD2
size: -
CDR3: CASSLGLGNTDTQYF
DNA: TGTGCCAGCAGCCTCGGACTAGGAAACACAGATACGCAGTATTTT

V: TRBV3-1/TRBV3-2
J: TRBJ1-4
D: TRBD1
size: -
CDR3: CASSQGVQGARGGKLFF
DNA: TGTGCCAGCAGCCAAGGAGTACAGGGGGCAAGGGGAGGAAAACTGTTTTTT

V: TRBV27
J: TRBJ2-3
D: -
size: -
CDR3: CASSLWIARDTQYF
DNA: TGTGCCAGCAGTTTGTGGATAGCAAGGGATACGCAGTATTTT

V: TRBV20-1
J: TRBJ1-1
D: -
size: once
CDR3: CSASRTGAEAFF
DNA: TGCAGTGCTAGTCGTACGGGGGCTGAAGCTTTCTTT

V: TRBV18
J: TRBJ1-5
D: TRBD1
size: -
CDR3: CASSPPTGEGGNQPQHF
DNA: TGTGCCAGCTCACCACCGACAGGGGAAGGTGGCAATCAGCCCCAGCATTTT

V: TRBV5-1
J: TRBJ1-3
D: TRBD1
size: -
CDR3: CASREGTGRAIYF
DNA: TGCGCCAGCAGGGAAGGGACAGGGAGGGCCATATATTTT

V: TRBV3-1/TRBV3-2
J: TRBJ2-1
D: TRBD2
size: -
CDR3: CASSPRLAGVYNEQFF
DNA: TGTGCCAGCAGCCCTCGACTAGCGGGGGTTTACAATGAGCAGTTCTTC

V: TRBV6-1
J: TRBJ1-2
D: -
size: -
CDR3: CASSEQGRNYGYTF
DNA: TGTGCCAGCAGTGAACAGGGTAGGAACTATGGCTACACCTTC

V: TRBV18
J: TRBJ2-5
D: -
size: -
CDR3: CASSPAGHRETQYF
DNA: TGTGCCAGCTCACCGGCAGGGCATAGGGAGACCCAGTACTTC

V: TRBV7-3
J: TRBJ1-1
D: TRBD1
size: -
CDR3: CASTRGGGNEAFF
DNA: TGTGCCAGCACCAGAGGGGGCGGCAATGAAGCTTTCTTT

V: TRBV19
J: TRBJ1-1
D: -
size: few
CDR3: CASTLGTYTEAFF
DNA: TGTGCCAGTACTTTGGGGACATACACTGAAGCTTTCTTT

V: TRBV18
J: TRBJ2-1
D: TRBD1
size: -
CDR3: CASSPGDRVSYEQFF
DNA: TGTGCCAGCTCACCTGGGGACAGGGTTAGTTATGAGCAGTTCTTC

V: TRBV11-2
J: TRBJ1-5
D: -
size: few
CDR3: CASSLNSRGSDSNQPQHF
DNA: TGTGCCAGCAGCTTAAACTCCCGGGGAAGCGATAGCAATCAGCCCCAGCATTTT

V: TRBV19
J: TRBJ1-4
D: TRBD1
size: many
CDR3: CASSIGEQGAGQLFF
DNA: TGTGCCAGTAGTATAGGCGAACAGGGGGCAGGTCAACTGTTTTTT

V: TRBV29-1
J: TRBJ2-1
D: TRBD1
size: -
CDR3: CSVERGQISSYNEQFF
DNA: TGCAGCGTTGAGAGGGGGCAGATTAGCTCCTACAATGAGCAGTTCTTC

V: TRBV6-2/TRBV6-3
J: TRBJ1-2
D: TRBD1
size: -
CDR3: CASSSPPGQGSYGYTF
DNA: TGTGCCAGCAGTTCTCCTCCGGGACAGGGAAGCTATGGCTACACCTTC

V: TRBV6-2/TRBV6-3
J: TRBJ1-2
D: -
size: -
CDR3: CASSYGIRNRAEAYGYTF
DNA: TGTGCCAGCAGTTATGGGATCAGGAACAGGGCCGAAGCCTATGGCTACACCTTC

V: TRBV2
J: TRBJ2-3
D: TRBD2
size: -
CDR3: CASRRLAGGTDTQYF
DNA: TGTGCCAGCAGACGTCTAGCGGGGGGCACAGATACGCAGTATTTT

V: TRBV7-2
J: TRBJ1-2
D: -
size: -
CDR3: CASSLDRINYGYTF
DNA: TGTGCCAGCAGCTTAGACAGAATTAACTATGGCTACACCTTC